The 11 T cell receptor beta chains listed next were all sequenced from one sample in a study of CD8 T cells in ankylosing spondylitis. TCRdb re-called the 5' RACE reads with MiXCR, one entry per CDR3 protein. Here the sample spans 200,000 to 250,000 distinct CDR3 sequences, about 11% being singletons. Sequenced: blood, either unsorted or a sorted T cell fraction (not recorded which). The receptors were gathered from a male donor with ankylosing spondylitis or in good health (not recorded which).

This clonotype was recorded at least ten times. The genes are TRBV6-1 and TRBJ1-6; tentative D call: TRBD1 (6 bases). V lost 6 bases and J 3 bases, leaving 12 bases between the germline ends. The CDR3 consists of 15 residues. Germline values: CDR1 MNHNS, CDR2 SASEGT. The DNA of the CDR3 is TGTGCCAGCAGATTGGGGGGCATCTATAATTCACCCCTCCACTTT. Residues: CASRLGGIYNSPLHF.

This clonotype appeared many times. CDR3 sequence (DNA): TGCAGTGCTAGAGGTGAGGCGGCAAATAATTCACCCCTCCACTTT. Amino acids: CSARGEAANNSPLHF. The chain has TRBV20-1 and TRBJ1-6; D remains unclear. V lost 1 base and J 5 bases, leaving 12 bases between the germline ends. The CDR3 is 15 residues long. Per germline, CDR1 DFQATT and CDR2 SNEGSKA (reference sequence).

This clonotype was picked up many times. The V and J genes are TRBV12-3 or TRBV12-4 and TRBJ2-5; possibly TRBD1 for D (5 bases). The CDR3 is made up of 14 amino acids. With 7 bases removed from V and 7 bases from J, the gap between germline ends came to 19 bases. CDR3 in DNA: TGTGCCAGCATTCTCGGACCCAGGCAGGGGACCCAGTACTTC. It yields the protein CASILGPRQGTQYF.

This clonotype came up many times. Here the CDR3 DNA reads TGCGCCAGCAGCCATGGAGGACCGGAATACGAGCAGTACTTC. Its protein is CASSHGGPEYEQYF. The rearrangement joins TRBV5-1 to TRBJ2-7, with a tentative D call TRBD2 (5 bases). There are 14 residues in the CDR3. Germline CDR1 SGHRS, CDR2 YFSETQ. With 4 bases removed from V and 4 bases from J, the gap between germline ends came to 15 bases.

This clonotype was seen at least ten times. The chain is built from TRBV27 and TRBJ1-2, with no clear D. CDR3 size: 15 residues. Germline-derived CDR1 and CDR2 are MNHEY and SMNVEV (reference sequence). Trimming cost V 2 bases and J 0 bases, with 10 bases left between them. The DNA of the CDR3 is TGTGCCAGCAGTTTAAGTCCCTGGGCTAACTATGGCTACACCTTC. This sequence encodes CASSLSPWANYGYTF.

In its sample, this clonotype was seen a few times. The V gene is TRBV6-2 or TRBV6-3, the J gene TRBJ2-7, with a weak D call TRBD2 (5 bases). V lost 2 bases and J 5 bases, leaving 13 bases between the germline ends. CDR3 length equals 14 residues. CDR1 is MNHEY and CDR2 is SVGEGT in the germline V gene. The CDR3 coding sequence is TGTGCCAGCAGTTACAGCCGGGGTAGCAACGAGCAGTACTTC. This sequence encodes CASSYSRGSNEQYF.

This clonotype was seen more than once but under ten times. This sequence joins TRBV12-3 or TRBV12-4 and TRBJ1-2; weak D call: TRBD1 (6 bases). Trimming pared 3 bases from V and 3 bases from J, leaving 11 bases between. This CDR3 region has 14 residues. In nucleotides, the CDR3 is TGTGCCAGCAGTTTTGGGAGGGGGGACTATGGCTACACCTTC. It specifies CASSFGRGDYGYTF.

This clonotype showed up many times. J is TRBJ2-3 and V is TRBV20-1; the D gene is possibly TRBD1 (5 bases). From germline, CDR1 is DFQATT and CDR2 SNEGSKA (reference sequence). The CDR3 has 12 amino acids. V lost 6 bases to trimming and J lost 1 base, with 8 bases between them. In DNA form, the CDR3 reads TGCAGTGCCAAAGGGGGCACAGATACGCAGTATTTT. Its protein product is CSAKGGTDTQYF.

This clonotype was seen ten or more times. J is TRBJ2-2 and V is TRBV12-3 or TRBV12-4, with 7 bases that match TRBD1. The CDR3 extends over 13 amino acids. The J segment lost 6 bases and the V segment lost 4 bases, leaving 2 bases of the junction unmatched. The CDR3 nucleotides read TGTGCCAGCAGTTCCAGGGGGTCCGGGGAGCTGTTTTTT. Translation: CASSSRGSGELFF.

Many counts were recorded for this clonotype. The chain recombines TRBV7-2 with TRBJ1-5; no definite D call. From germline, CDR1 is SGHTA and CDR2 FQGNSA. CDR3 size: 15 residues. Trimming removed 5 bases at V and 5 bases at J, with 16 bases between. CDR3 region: CASSRFEGAHQPQHF. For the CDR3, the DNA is TGTGCCAGCAGCCGCTTTGAGGGTGCACATCAGCCCCAGCATTTT.

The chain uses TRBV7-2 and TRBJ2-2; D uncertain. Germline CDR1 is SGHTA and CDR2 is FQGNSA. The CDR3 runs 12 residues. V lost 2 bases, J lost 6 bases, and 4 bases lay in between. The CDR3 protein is CASSLFAGELFF. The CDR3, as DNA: TGTGCCAGCAGCTTATTCGCCGGGGAGCTGTTTTTT.